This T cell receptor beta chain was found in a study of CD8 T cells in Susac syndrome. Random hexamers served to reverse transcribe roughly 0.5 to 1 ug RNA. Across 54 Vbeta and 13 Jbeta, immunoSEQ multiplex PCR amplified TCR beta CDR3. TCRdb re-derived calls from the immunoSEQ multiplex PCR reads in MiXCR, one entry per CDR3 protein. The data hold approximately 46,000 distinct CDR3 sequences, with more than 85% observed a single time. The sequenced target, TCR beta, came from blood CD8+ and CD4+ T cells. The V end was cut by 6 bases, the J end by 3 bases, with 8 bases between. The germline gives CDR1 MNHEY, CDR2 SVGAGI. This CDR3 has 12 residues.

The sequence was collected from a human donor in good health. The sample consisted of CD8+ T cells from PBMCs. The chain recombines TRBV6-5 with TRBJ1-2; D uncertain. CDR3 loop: CASSPGDYGYTF. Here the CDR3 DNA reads TGTGCCAGCAGCCCTGGGGACTATGGCTACACCTTC.